This T cell receptor beta chain is from a study of blood T cell repertoires in COVID-19. CDR1 and CDR2 (germline): MDHEN, SYDVKM. The CDR3 is 16 residues long. J gave up 4 bases and V 3 bases, and 7 bases lay outside the gene matches. In the original processing: Amplification of reference gene primers was used by the study to estimate nucleated cell counts. Only in-frame clones appear in the TCRdb table, and some are missing; sequencing was by immunoSEQ multiplex PCR. That table supplies the V and J calls and clone size; D and trimming were determined from the DNA. The sample includes roughly 330,000 clones, 86% of them seen just once.

Sequenced input: peripheral blood. The clonotype was recovered from a woman in her forties or fifties with acute or convalescent COVID-19. The rearrangement links TRBV28 to TRBJ2-2, with TRBD1 identical over 8 bases. CDR3 nucleotides: TGTGCCAGCAGTTTGCAGGGGGCTCACTCCACCGGGGAGCTGTTTTTT. Translation: CASSLQGAHSTGELFF.